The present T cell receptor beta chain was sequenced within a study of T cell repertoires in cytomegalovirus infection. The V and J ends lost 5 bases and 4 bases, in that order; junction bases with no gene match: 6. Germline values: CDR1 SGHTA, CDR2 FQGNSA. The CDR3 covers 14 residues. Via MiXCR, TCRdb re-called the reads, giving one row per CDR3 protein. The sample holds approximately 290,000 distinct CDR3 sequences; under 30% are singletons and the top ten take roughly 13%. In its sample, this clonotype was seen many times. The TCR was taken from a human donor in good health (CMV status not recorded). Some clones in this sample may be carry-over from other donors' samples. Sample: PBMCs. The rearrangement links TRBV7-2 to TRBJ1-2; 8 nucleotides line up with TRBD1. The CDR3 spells CASSRTGSAYGYTF. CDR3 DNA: TGTGCCAGCAGCAGGACAGGGAGCGCCTATGGCTACACCTTC. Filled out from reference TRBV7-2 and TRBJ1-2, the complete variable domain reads GAGVSQSPSNKVTEKGKDVELRCDPISGHTALYWYRQSLGQGLEFLIYFQGNSAPDKSGLPSDRFSAERTGGSVSTLTIQRTQQEDSAVYLCASSRTGSAYGYTFGSGTRLTVV.